The present T cell receptor (beta chain) was sequenced within a study of shared clonotypes between healthy human individuals. Study overall: Samples came from two female and three male donors aged 18 to 49.

Trimming removed 4 bases from V and 5 bases from J; junction bases left unmatched: 5. Germline CDR1 and CDR2: SGHDT and YYEEEE. This CDR3 has 14 residues. Broader study findings: It was observed that approximately 5% of naive CD4 clonotypes were shared across several donors.

The donors, all of them Caucasian adults, lived in Nashville, Tennessee. A CD45RA+ naive subset and a CD45RA-negative memory subset were split from CD4+ cells. Regarding this clone: Antigen unknown.

The assay was immunoSEQ multiplex PCR, and TCRdb's table has in-frame clones only and misses some. The sample yields about 2,500,000 clones, approximately 94% seen once. This chain links TRBV5-6 with TRBJ2-5, with 10 bases aligning to TRBD1. Input material: naive CD4+ T cells sorted from blood. Sample subset: CD45RA+ positively selected. The receptor was isolated from a man younger than 30 in good health. CDR3: CASSRDRGYETQYF. DNA of the CDR3: TGTGCCAGCAGCAGGGACAGGGGTTACGAGACCCAGTACTTC.